This TCR beta chain was captured in a study of blood T cells in healthy people across ages. At the level of the study: About one barcoded beta molecule per two T cells came from capture by template switching.

PCR was performed a second time for roughly 6 to 12 cycles using a sample-barcoded 5' primer and a J-beta primer mix. TCRdb analysed the 5' RACE reads with MiXCR anew, one entry per CDR3 protein. The data hold around 1,900,000 distinct CDR3 sequences, with about two fifths observed a single time. Germline CDR1 MNHNS, CDR2 SASEGT. V trimming: 1 base; J trimming: 8 bases; junction bases outside the gene matches: 4. The CDR3 is 14 residues long. Donor samples were obtained from healthy Caucasian individuals from Russia, aged about 6 to 95. The authors extracted at least 6 micrograms of total RNA per sample.

This receptor was obtained from a human donor in good health. V is TRBV6-1 and J is TRBJ1-5, with TRBD1 identical over 8 bases. The sequenced sample consisted of blood. The CDR3 spells CASSEVMTGEPQHF. In DNA form, the CDR3 reads TGTGCCAGCAGTGAAGTGATGACAGGGGAGCCCCAGCATTTT.